Reported below is one T cell receptor (beta chain). The sample belongs to a study of blood T cell repertoires in COVID-19. Across the study: Both acute and convalescent COVID-19 samples were obtained from the United States, Italy and Spain. The cDNA or gDNA used as material had been derived from T cells, B-cell-depleted T cells, or PBMCs.

Authors' methods: Amplification of reference gene primers provided the estimated nucleated cell counts. The table came from immunoSEQ multiplex PCR; TCRdb's copy has only in-frame clones and leaves some out. D and trimming come from the DNA, and the V and J calls and clone size come from that table. The sample gives 300,000 or so clones, just under 90% of which show up once; 3.7% is in the top ten. The length of the CDR3 is 12 residues. From germline, CDR1 is SGHRS and CDR2 YFSETQ. Trimming took off 0 bases at V and 10 bases at J, with 8 bases between the two ends. Material: peripheral blood. V gene TRBV5-1 combines with J gene TRBJ2-1; D is ambiguous. The TCR originated in a woman aged 40 to 50 with acute or convalescent COVID-19. The CDR3 DNA reads as TGCGCCAGCAGCTTGGCCGAGCCAGAGCAGTTCTTC. Protein: CASSLAEPEQFF.